This T cell receptor beta chain is drawn from a study of blood T cell repertoires in COVID-19. On the study more broadly: Samples taken during acute and convalescent COVID-19 were collected in the United States, Italy and Spain. PBMCs, B-cell-depleted T cells, or T cells provided the cDNA or gDNA that made up the material.

Libraries were prepared by immunoSEQ multiplex PCR; TCRdb keeps only in-frame clonotypes and omits some of them. The sample yields around 80,000 clones, 80% seen once. This CDR3 has 18 residues. The germline V and J ends were trimmed by 5 bases and 0 bases, with 19 bases remaining between them. CDR1 KGHSY and CDR2 FQNENV come from the germline V gene. The material sequenced was peripheral blood. V is TRBV16 and J is TRBJ1-4; a weak D match, TRBD1 (5 bases). The TCR comes from a woman aged 70-85 years with acute or convalescent COVID-19. The CDR3 region is CASSTSQTEFATNEKLFF. CDR3 DNA sequence: TGTGCCAGCAGCACCTCCCAGACAGAGTTCGCAACTAATGAAAAACTGTTTTTT.